This paragraph reports one TCR beta chain. Sequenced by immunoSEQ multiplex PCR; TCRdb stores in-frame clones only, minus some. This table holds some 87,000 clones, more than 80% found once. V lost 4 bases and J lost 5, with 8 bases in between. This CDR3 is built from 12 residues. Germline CDR1 and CDR2: SQVTM and ANQGSEA. This sample is drawn from a study of siplizumab effects on memory and regulatory T cells. This rearrangement joins TRBV29-1 to TRBJ1-4; no clear D gene. The receptor was derived from a human donor in good health. The sample taken for sequencing was CD4+ T cells sorted from blood. The CDR3 DNA sequence: TGCAGCGTTGGCGTTGGGAATGAAAAACTGTTTTTT. Its translation: CSVGVGNEKLFF.